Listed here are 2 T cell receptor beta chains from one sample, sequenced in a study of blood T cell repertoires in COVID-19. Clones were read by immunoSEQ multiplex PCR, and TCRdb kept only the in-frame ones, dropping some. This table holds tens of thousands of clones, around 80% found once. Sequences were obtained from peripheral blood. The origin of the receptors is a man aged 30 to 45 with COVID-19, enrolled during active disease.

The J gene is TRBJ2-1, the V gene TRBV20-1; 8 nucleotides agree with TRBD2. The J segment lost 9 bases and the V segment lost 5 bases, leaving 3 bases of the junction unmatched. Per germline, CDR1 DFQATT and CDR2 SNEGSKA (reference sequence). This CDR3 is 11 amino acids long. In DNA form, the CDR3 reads TGCAGTGCTGCAGCGGGAGTTGAGCAGTTCTTC. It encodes CSAAAGVEQFF.

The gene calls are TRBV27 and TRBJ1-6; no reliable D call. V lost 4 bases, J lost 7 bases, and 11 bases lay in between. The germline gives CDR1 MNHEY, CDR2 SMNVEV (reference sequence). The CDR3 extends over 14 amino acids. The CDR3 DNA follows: TGTGCCAGCAGTTCAAAACACAGAAATTCACCCCTCCACTTT. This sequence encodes CASSSKHRNSPLHF.